Listed below are T cell receptor beta chains from one sample, sequenced in a study of CXCR3-negative and CXCR3-positive naive CD8 T cells. TCRdb reprocessed the 5' RACE reads and keeps a single row for each CDR3 protein, giving no DNA. Its clone listing holds approximately 38,000 distinct CDR3 sequences. The material sequenced was memory CD8+ T cells from blood. These receptors all stem from a human donor in good health. Some clones in this sample may be carry-over from other donors' samples. Each CDR3 is given with its conserved first and last residue. Clone size, where shown, is once, few, many, or a class for clones that have expanded.

CDR3 protein: CASSQQGYSYEQYF; V gene: TRBV5-1; clone size: NA; J gene: TRBJ2-7
CDR3 protein: CASSYSPGQGYTF; V gene: TRBV6-5; clone size: medium-sized; J gene: TRBJ1-2
CDR3 protein: CASSQEWGIIADRTSYEQFF; V gene: TRBV4-2; clone size: NA; J gene: TRBJ2-1
CDR3 protein: CASSTTSGEELREQYF; V gene: TRBV14; clone size: NA; J gene: TRBJ2-7
CDR3 protein: CASSLPGGVNTEAFF; V gene: TRBV3-1; clone size: NA; J gene: TRBJ1-1
CDR3 protein: CATQASGTGPGDTEAFF; V gene: TRBV15; clone size: NA; J gene: TRBJ1-1
CDR3 protein: CASSLHPGDNYGYTF; V gene: TRBV7-2; clone size: NA; J gene: TRBJ1-2
CDR3 protein: CASSSVGNQPQHF; V gene: TRBV4-1; clone size: NA; J gene: TRBJ1-5
CDR3 protein: CSVDLYNEQFF; V gene: TRBV29-1; clone size: NA; J gene: TRBJ2-1
CDR3 protein: CASSHTSGGTYNEQFF; V gene: TRBV4-1; clone size: NA; J gene: TRBJ2-1
CDR3 protein: CASSLGLAGRNEQFF; V gene: TRBV28; clone size: NA; J gene: TRBJ2-1
CDR3 protein: CASSLHRGPYEQYF; V gene: TRBV4-2; clone size: NA; J gene: TRBJ2-7
CDR3 protein: CASTKTNEQFF; V gene: TRBV21-1; clone size: NA; J gene: TRBJ2-1
CDR3 protein: CSVEDGLGLFF; V gene: TRBV29-1; clone size: NA; J gene: TRBJ1-4
CDR3 protein: CSVEGESGELFF; V gene: TRBV29-1; clone size: NA; J gene: TRBJ2-2
CDR3 protein: CSVDSVEVNYGYTF; V gene: TRBV29-1; clone size: NA; J gene: TRBJ1-2
CDR3 protein: CAINTETSTDTQYF; V gene: TRBV10-3; clone size: NA; J gene: TRBJ2-3
CDR3 protein: CASSQDPGGGGNQPQHF; V gene: TRBV4-2; clone size: medium-sized; J gene: TRBJ1-5
CDR3 protein: CASTLRPTEYEQYF; V gene: TRBV7-3; clone size: NA; J gene: TRBJ2-7
CDR3 protein: CASSPSGTVYNEQFF; V gene: TRBV18; clone size: NA; J gene: TRBJ2-1
CDR3 protein: CASSARDSPYGYTF; V gene: TRBV7-9; clone size: NA; J gene: TRBJ1-2
CDR3 protein: CSVEARDESSYNEQFF; V gene: TRBV29-1; clone size: NA; J gene: TRBJ2-1